Following are 30 T cell receptor beta chains from one sample sequenced in a study of cytomegalovirus exposure and HLA in healthy donors. Researchers ran the PCR with 60 Vbeta and 13 Jbeta primers. Some clones are missing from TCRdb's copy, which holds only in-frame ones; the method was immunoSEQ multiplex PCR. This repertoire includes 65,000 to 85,000 clones. Sequencing was performed on PBMCs. These receptors were collected from a woman in her sixties in good health and CMV-seronegative.

V usage is TRBV4-1 and J usage is TRBJ2-5; 9 nucleotides align to TRBD1. The V gene's germline CDR1 is MGHRA and CDR2 YSYEKL. J gave up 5 bases and V 4 bases, and 8 bases lay outside the gene matches. The length of the CDR3 is 15 residues. CDR3 bases: TGCGCCAGCAGCCCTTGGACAGGGGCGGTGGAGACCCAGTACTTC. Encoded protein: CASSPWTGAVETQYF.

The chain carries TRBV5-6 and TRBJ2-1, with D tentatively TRBD2 (6 bases). The V gene lost 4 bases and the J gene lost 3 bases, with 14 bases spanning the gap. Germline V CDR1 and CDR2: SGHDT, YYEEEE. There are 15 residues in the CDR3. The CDR3 loop is CASSRRLASYNEQFF. Written as DNA, the CDR3 is TGTGCCAGCAGCCGCCGGCTAGCGAGCTACAATGAGCAGTTCTTC.

This rearrangement joins TRBV11-3 to TRBJ2-3; 11 nucleotides match TRBD1. The germline gives CDR1 SGHNT, CDR2 YENEEA. Germline trimming cut 5 bases from V and 3 bases from J; bases unmatched to any gene: 4. The CDR3 spans 15 residues. The CDR3 loop reads CASSPGQGETDTQYF. Written as DNA, the CDR3 is TGTGCCAGCAGCCCGGGACAGGGGGAAACAGATACGCAGTATTTT. The full variable domain, completed using reference TRBV11-3 and TRBJ2-3, is EAGVVQSPRYKIIEKKQPVAFWCNPISGHNTLYWYLQNLGQGPELLIRYENEEAVDDSQLPKDRFSAERLKGVDSTLKIQPAELGDSAVYLCASSPGQGETDTQYFGPGTRLTVL.

The chain employs TRBV7-3 and TRBJ1-2, with TRBD1 as a possible D gene (5 bases). Trimming removed 5 bases from V and 8 bases from J, with 15 bases in between. This CDR3 comprises 13 residues. From germline, CDR1 is SGHTA and CDR2 FQGTGA. The CDR3 sequence is CASSQEPGRGYTF. The CDR3 DNA reads TGTGCCAGCAGCCAAGAACCAGGGCGAGGCTACACCTTC. Variable domain in full (rest from reference TRBV7-3 and TRBJ1-2): GAGVSQTPSNKVTEKGKYVELRCDPISGHTALYWYRQSLGQGPEFLIYFQGTGAADDSGLPNDRFFAVRPEGSVSTLKIQRTERGDSAVYLCASSQEPGRGYTFGSGTRLTVV.

The rearrangement links TRBV28 to TRBJ2-7; D gene ambiguous. CDR1 and CDR2 from the germline V gene are MDHEN and SYDVKM. This CDR3 has 12 residues. Trimming took off 1 base at V and 4 bases at J, with 5 bases between the two ends. The CDR3 DNA reads TGTGCCAGCAGTTTATACTCGTACGAGCAGTACTTC. Its protein is CASSLYSYEQYF.

The chain links TRBV28 to TRBJ2-7; TRBD1 matches at 8 bases. V shed 1 base and J 1 base; nucleotides not matched to a gene: 6. Germline V gene sequence: CDR1 MDHEN, CDR2 SYDVKM. The CDR3 is made up of 16 amino acids. The CDR3: CASSLFTRGRSYEQYF. As DNA, the CDR3 is TGTGCCAGCAGTTTATTTACCAGGGGGCGGTCCTACGAGCAGTACTTC. The variable domain in full, with the rest retrieved from reference TRBV28 and TRBJ2-7, is DVKVTQSSRYLVKRTGEKVFLECVQDMDHENMFWYRQDPGLGLRLIYFSYDVKMKEKGDIPEGYSVSREKKERFSLILESASTNQTSMYLCASSLFTRGRSYEQYFGPGTRLTVT.

V gene TRBV5-1 combines with J gene TRBJ2-2, with 7 nucleotides matching TRBD1. Germline loops: CDR1 SGHRS, CDR2 YFSETQ. The CDR3 contains 18 residues. V trimming: 5 bases; J trimming: 3 bases; junction bases outside the gene matches: 16. This chain's CDR3 is CASRAIIKGTDDTGELFF. The CDR3 DNA reads TGCGCCAGCAGGGCGATCATCAAAGGGACAGATGACACCGGGGAGCTGTTTTTT. Looking up the rest from reference TRBV5-1 and TRBJ2-2 gives the full variable domain: KAGVTQTPRYLIKTRGQQVTLSCSPISGHRSVSWYQQTPGQGLQFLFEYFSETQRNKGNFPGRFSGRQFSNSRSEMNVSTLELGDSALYLCASRAIIKGTDDTGELFFGEGSRLTVL.

The chain carries TRBV29-1 and TRBJ2-1, with 9 bases identical to TRBD1. V shed 4 bases and J 11 bases; nucleotides not matched to a gene: 12. CDR3 size: 14 residues. Germline CDR1 SQVTM, CDR2 ANQGSEA. This CDR3 reads CSVVRTGGRPKQFF. DNA of the CDR3: TGCAGCGTTGTAAGAACAGGGGGCCGACCCAAGCAGTTCTTC.

This chain joins TRBV6-5 and TRBJ2-2; D may be TRBD1 (5 bases). The CDR3 is made up of 15 amino acids. V was clipped by 7 bases and J by 1 base, with 13 bases between them. Germline loops: CDR1 MNHEY, CDR2 SVGAGI. The CDR3 protein is CASKAYQGNTGELFF. In nucleotides, the CDR3 is TGTGCCAGCAAGGCCTATCAGGGGAACACCGGGGAGCTGTTTTTT.

The chain uses TRBV7-6 and TRBJ2-7, with TRBD2 identical over 16 bases. V shed 5 bases and J 3 bases; nucleotides not matched to a gene: 13. Germline assignment: CDR1 SGHVS and CDR2 FNYEAQ. The CDR3 is 19 amino acids. CDR3 nucleotides: TGTGCCAGCAGCGCGAGCGAGGGACTAGCGGGAGGGGTGTTCTACGAGCAGTACTTC. It is translated as CASSASEGLAGGVFYEQYF.

This rearrangement joins TRBV7-9 to TRBJ1-2; unclear D gene. CDR3 length: 14 amino acids. V lost 4 bases to trimming and J lost 1 base, with 10 bases between them. Germline V gives CDR1 SEHNR, CDR2 FQNEAQ (reference sequence). CDR3: CASSSVDFNYGYTF. As DNA, the CDR3 is TGTGCCAGCAGCTCGGTCGATTTTAACTATGGCTACACCTTC.

This sequence joins TRBV27 and TRBJ2-5; D remains ambiguous. Germline V gene lookup returns CDR1 MNHEY and CDR2 SMNVEV (reference sequence). V dropped 3 bases and J dropped 3 bases, with 2 bases sitting between them. CDR3 length equals 11 residues. This CDR3 is CASSFEETQYF. For the CDR3, the DNA is TGTGCCAGCAGTTTCGAAGAGACCCAGTACTTC.

The chain carries TRBV7-2 and TRBJ2-7; D is uncertain. Germline loops: CDR1 SGHTA, CDR2 FQGNSA. V lost 1 base, J lost 4 bases, and 8 bases lay in between. The CDR3 is 13 residues long. The CDR3 loop reads CASSLGVEYEQYF. The CDR3 DNA reads as TGTGCCAGCAGCTTAGGCGTTGAGTACGAGCAGTACTTC.

The rearrangement links TRBV5-4 to TRBJ2-7; 8 nucleotides agree with TRBD2. CDR3 size: 15 residues. Germline CDR1 SGHNT, CDR2 YYREEE (reference sequence). J lost 0 bases, V lost 6 bases, and 8 bases had no gene match. The DNA of the CDR3 is TGTGCCAGCACCGATCCCACTAGCGGCTCCTACGAGCAGTACTTC. Protein: CASTDPTSGSYEQYF. Full variable domain (remainder filled in from reference TRBV5-4 and TRBJ2-7): ETGVTQSPTHLIKTRGQQVTLRCSSQSGHNTVSWYQQALGQGPQFIFQYYREEENGRGNFPPRFSGLQFPNYSSELNVNALELDDSALYLCASTDPTSGSYEQYFGPGTRLTVT.

The genes are TRBV28 and TRBJ2-3; 10 bases fit TRBD2. The CDR3 sequence is 17 residues long. V dropped 7 bases and J dropped 0; count of bases not matched to a gene: 10. The germline V gene encodes CDR1 MDHEN and CDR2 SYDVKM. The CDR3 protein is CASKGSGLADSTDTQYF. The CDR3 DNA is TGTGCCAGCAAGGGGAGCGGACTAGCGGATAGCACAGATACGCAGTATTTT.

CDR3 DNA sequence: TGTGCCAGCAGCTTGGATCGTACTAGCTACACCTTC. Translation: CASSLDRTSYTF. The J gene is TRBJ1-2, the V gene TRBV5-4; D gene uncertain. The V end lost 0 bases, the J end lost 9 bases, and 9 bases lay between the germline ends. The germline CDR1 and CDR2 sequences are SGHNT and YYREEE (reference sequence). This CDR3 spans 12 amino acids.

The V call is TRBV2, the J call TRBJ2-7; 8 bases line up with TRBD2. This CDR3 has 15 residues. Per germline, CDR1 SNHLY and CDR2 FYNNEI. With V trimmed by 6 bases and J by 4 bases, 11 bases remained unmatched. CDR3 sequence reads: CASSLAGGGLYEQYF. CDR3 DNA sequence: TGTGCCAGCAGCCTCGCCGGGGGGGGACTTTACGAGCAGTACTTC.

J is TRBJ2-1 and V is TRBV18, with D maybe TRBD2 (5 bases). CDR3 length: 13 amino acids. The V gene's germline CDR1 is KGHSH and CDR2 LQKENI. Trimming pared 1 base from V and 9 bases from J, leaving 10 bases between. In DNA, the CDR3 is TGTGCCAGCTCACCACAAATGGCGGGTGAGCAGTTCTTC. Its protein is CASSPQMAGEQFF. The variable domain in full, with the rest retrieved from reference TRBV18 and TRBJ2-1, is NAGVMQNPRHLVRRRGQEARLRCSPMKGHSHVYWYRQLPEEGLKFMVYLQKENIIDESGMPKERFSAEFPKEGPSILRIQQVVRGDSAAYFCASSPQMAGEQFFGPGTRLTVL.

The V call is TRBV4-1, the J call TRBJ2-1; weak D call: TRBD2 (6 bases). Germline V gene sequence: CDR1 MGHRA, CDR2 YSYEKL. Deletions cut 7 bases from V and 12 bases from J, with 19 bases between. The CDR3 sequence is 13 residues long. CDR3 loop: CASTPIGAGRQFF. CDR3 nucleotides: TGCGCCAGCACCCCGATAGGGGCGGGAAGGCAGTTCTTC.

The chain employs TRBV11-2 and TRBJ2-3; weak D call: TRBD1 (6 bases). The CDR3 totals 15 residues. Germline CDR1 SGHAT, CDR2 FQNNGV. The ends were cut back, 5 bases at V and 0 bases at J, with 12 bases in the middle. The CDR3: CASSPGTPSTDTQYF. DNA for the CDR3: TGTGCCAGCAGCCCGGGGACACCAAGCACAGATACGCAGTATTTT.

The chain uses TRBV28 and TRBJ1-5, with 7 bases aligning to TRBD1. Germline V gives CDR1 MDHEN, CDR2 SYDVKM. The trim removed 2 bases at V and 1 base at J, leaving 2 bases unmatched. The CDR3 is made up of 15 amino acids. CDR3 nucleotides: TGTGCCAGCAGTTTACGACAGGGAAGCAATCAGCCCCAGCATTTT. Translating it yields CASSLRQGSNQPQHF.

The gene calls are TRBV11-2 and TRBJ1-5; D gene ambiguous. The V and J ends lost 3 bases and 0 bases respectively, with 9 bases between them. The CDR3 is made up of 15 amino acids. The germline V gene encodes CDR1 SGHAT and CDR2 FQNNGV. CDR3 nucleotide sequence: TGTGCCAGCAGCTTGAGTAGTAATAGCAATCAGCCCCAGCATTTT. This encodes CASSLSSNSNQPQHF. Full variable domain (missing parts from reference TRBV11-2 and TRBJ1-5): EAGVAQSPRYKIIEKRQSVAFWCNPISGHATLYWYQQILGQGPKLLIQFQNNGVVDDSQLPKDRFSAERLKGVDSTLKIQPAKLEDSAVYLCASSLSSNSNQPQHFGDGTRLSIL.

The chain has TRBV28 and TRBJ1-1, with 7 positions matching TRBD1. The CDR3 runs to 13 residues. With V trimmed by 8 bases and J by 6 bases, 9 bases remained unmatched. The V gene's germline CDR1 is MDHEN and CDR2 SYDVKM. The CDR3 protein is CASARGVPPEAFF. For the CDR3, the DNA is TGTGCCAGCGCCAGGGGGGTTCCCCCTGAAGCTTTCTTT.

The chain joins TRBV5-4 to TRBJ2-5, with 7 positions matching TRBD2. This CDR3 has 14 amino acids. Losses at the gene ends were 4 bases for V and 2 bases for J; bases not matched to a gene: 5. Germline CDR1 is SGHNT and CDR2 is YYREEE (reference sequence). CDR3 bases: TGTGCCAGCAGCCTACCTAGCGGACAAGAGACCCAGTACTTC. Amino acid sequence: CASSLPSGQETQYF.

The rearrangement links TRBV7-9 to TRBJ1-2; unclear D gene. Germline assignment: CDR1 SEHNR and CDR2 FQNEAQ (reference sequence). The ends were cut back, 4 bases at V and 3 bases at J, with 15 bases in the middle. The CDR3 is 15 residues long. CDR3 protein: CASSYGLREDYGYTF. The CDR3 nucleotides are TGTGCCAGCAGCTACGGTCTAAGGGAGGACTATGGCTACACCTTC.

V gene TRBV27 combines with J gene TRBJ1-6; D unclear. CDR1 and CDR2 (germline): MNHEY, SMNVEV (reference sequence). The length of the CDR3 is 14 residues. The V end was cut by 8 bases, the J end by 10 bases, with 18 bases between. CDR3 protein: CASGERVGGSPLHF. DNA of the CDR3: TGTGCCAGCGGGGAGAGGGTTGGAGGGTCACCCCTCCACTTT.

The chain joins TRBV6-6 to TRBJ2-7; a weak D match, TRBD1 (6 bases). The CDR3 is 14 amino acids. Germline CDR1 reads MNHNY; CDR2 reads SVGAGI (reference sequence). V lost 7 bases to trimming and J lost 5 bases, with 18 bases between them. The CDR3 DNA follows: TGTGCCAGCAACCTTGGACAGCATAATAACGAGCAGTACTTC. It is translated as CASNLGQHNNEQYF.

As DNA, the CDR3 is TGTGCCAGCAGTTTATTCAGGGGGCGAGCGGATACGCAGTATTTT. This encodes CASSLFRGRADTQYF. The rearrangement links TRBV28 to TRBJ2-3, with 8 bases that match TRBD1. Germline lookup yields CDR1 MDHEN and CDR2 SYDVKM. The CDR3 covers 15 residues. The trim removed 1 base at V and 6 bases at J, leaving 6 bases unmatched.

The gene calls are TRBV5-4 and TRBJ2-1; TRBD2 is a possible D gene (5 bases). This CDR3 is 16 amino acids long. Germline lookup yields CDR1 SGHNT and CDR2 YYREEE (reference sequence). V gave up 4 bases and J gave up 1 base, with 15 bases separating them. CDR3 region: CASSPPDFQSYNEQFF. CDR3 DNA sequence: TGTGCCAGCAGCCCGCCGGACTTCCAATCCTACAATGAGCAGTTCTTC.

This chain uses TRBV28 with TRBJ2-3, with D maybe TRBD2 (6 bases). Looked up from germline, CDR1 is MDHEN and CDR2 is SYDVKM. The germline V and J ends were trimmed by 6 bases and 6 bases, with 10 bases remaining between them. The length of the CDR3 is 12 residues. CDR3 bases: TGTGCCAGCAGACAGGCGGGGGATACGCAGTATTTT. Amino acid sequence: CASRQAGDTQYF.